This passage covers 19 T cell receptor beta chains from one sample sequenced in a study of blood T cell repertoires in COVID-19. Sequenced by immunoSEQ multiplex PCR; TCRdb stores in-frame clones only, minus some. The sample lists some 390,000 clones; approximately 86% were seen once. The specimen sequenced was peripheral blood. These receptors all come from a human donor in a cohort sampled during active COVID-19.

The chain employs TRBV7-3 and TRBJ2-3; 7 bases agree with TRBD2. The CDR3 runs 13 residues. Germline CDR1 SGHTA, CDR2 FQGTGA. Trimming at V came to 0 bases and at J to 13 bases, leaving 7 bases not matched to a gene. The CDR3 is CASSLTASGIKYF. The CDR3 DNA sequence: TGTGCCAGCAGCTTAACAGCTAGCGGAATAAAGTATTTT.

The V call is TRBV6-6, the J call TRBJ2-5, with D unresolved. Trimming removed 7 bases from V and 5 bases from J, with 8 bases in between. Germline CDR1 reads MNHNY; CDR2 reads SVGAGI (reference sequence). The CDR3 sequence is 11 residues long. In DNA form, the CDR3 reads TGTGCCAGCACCTTACGGGAGACCCAGTACTTC. It yields the protein CASTLRETQYF.

V gene TRBV4-2 combines with J gene TRBJ1-2; 9 bases match TRBD1. The CDR3 has 14 amino acids. Losses at the gene ends were 3 bases for V and 8 bases for J; bases not matched to a gene: 7. From germline, CDR1 is LGHNA and CDR2 YNFKEQ. The CDR3 sequence: CASSQDTGGWGYTF. The CDR3 coding sequence is TGTGCCAGCAGCCAGGACACAGGGGGCTGGGGCTACACCTTC.

V is TRBV9 and J is TRBJ1-3; a weak D match, TRBD1 (6 bases). The V and J ends lost 4 bases and 4 bases respectively, with 21 bases between them. This CDR3 has 17 residues. Germline V gene lookup returns CDR1 SGDLS and CDR2 YYNGEE. CDR3 loop: CASSLRIRQDPGNTIYF. Here the CDR3 DNA reads TGTGCCAGCAGCCTCCGAATAAGACAGGACCCGGGAAACACCATATATTTT.

The chain is built from TRBV9 and TRBJ2-2, with 7 bases identical to TRBD2. J was trimmed by 0 bases and V by 0 bases; bases with no gene match: 5. The germline V gene encodes CDR1 SGDLS and CDR2 YYNGEE. The CDR3 sequence is 17 residues long. CDR3 sequence: CASSVEGAGPNTGELFF. CDR3 in DNA: TGTGCCAGCAGCGTAGAGGGAGCGGGGCCGAACACCGGGGAGCTGTTTTTT.

The rearrangement links TRBV3-1 (or the pseudogene TRBV3-2) to TRBJ2-5; D gene unclear. Germline V gene data show CDR1 as LGHDT and CDR2 as YNNKEL (reference sequence). The V gene lost 0 bases and the J gene lost 1 base, with 9 bases spanning the gap. The CDR3 runs 15 residues. CDR3 DNA sequence: TGTGCCAGCAGCCAAGATCTGGCAGTCCAAGAGACCCAGTACTTC. Amino acids: CASSQDLAVQETQYF.

The chain couples TRBV11-3 to TRBJ2-7, with D perhaps TRBD2 (5 bases). V was pared by 5 bases and J by 2 bases, with 10 bases between. Looked up from germline, CDR1 is SGHNT and CDR2 is YENEEA. The CDR3 is made up of 13 amino acids. CDR3 coding DNA: TGTGCCAGCAGCCCGGAGAGGGCCTACGAGCAGTACTTC. Translation gives CASSPERAYEQYF.

The rearrangement links TRBV19 to TRBJ2-1; 7 bases map to TRBD2. The germline CDR1 and CDR2 sequences are LNHDA and SQIVND (reference sequence). This CDR3 spans 14 amino acids. After removal of 4 bases from V and 7 bases from J, the junction contained 7 bases not matched to a gene. The CDR3 here is CASSSGSSKNEQFF. As DNA, the CDR3 is TGTGCCAGTAGTAGCGGGAGCTCAAAGAATGAGCAGTTCTTC.

This chain links TRBV5-4 with TRBJ1-1; D remains unclear. Trimming removed 1 base from V and 1 base from J, with 5 bases in between. Germline V gives CDR1 SGHNT, CDR2 YYREEE (reference sequence). This CDR3 spans 13 amino acids. CDR3 sequence (DNA): TGTGCCAGCAGCTTGACAGCGAACACTGAAGCTTTCTTT. This encodes CASSLTANTEAFF.

This sequence joins TRBV19 and TRBJ1-2; TRBD1 matches at 7 bases. The length of the CDR3 is 16 residues. Germline V gene data show CDR1 as LNHDA and CDR2 as SQIVND (reference sequence). V shed 0 bases and J 3 bases; nucleotides not matched to a gene: 7. The CDR3 reads CASSIDHRGQHYGYTF. The DNA of the CDR3 is TGTGCCAGTAGTATAGATCATCGGGGACAGCACTATGGCTACACCTTC.

The rearrangement joins TRBV30 to TRBJ1-4; D gene ambiguous. The CDR3 covers 13 residues. Germline loops: CDR1 GTSNPN, CDR2 SVGIG (reference sequence). V was pared by 4 bases and J by 6 bases, with 12 bases between. The CDR3 here is CAWKEDHHEKLFF. Here the CDR3 DNA reads TGTGCCTGGAAGGAGGACCATCATGAAAAACTGTTTTTT.

CDR3 DNA sequence: TGTGCCAGTAGTAATCAGGGGGGCACCTACGAGCAGTACTTC. Its protein is CASSNQGGTYEQYF. The V and J genes are TRBV19 and TRBJ2-7; D is perhaps TRBD1 (7 bases). There are 14 residues in the CDR3. V was shortened by 4 bases and J by 2 bases, with 12 bases between the two germline ends. Germline CDR1 and CDR2: LNHDA and SQIVND (reference sequence). The full variable domain, completed using reference TRBV19 and TRBJ2-7, is DGGITQSPKYLFRKEGQNVTLSCEQNLNHDAMYWYRQDPGQGLRLIYYSQIVNDFQKGDIAEGYSVSREKKESFPLTVTSAQKNPTAFYLCASSNQGGTYEQYFGPGTRLTVT.

This clone has just one count. The rearrangement joins TRBV7-6 to TRBJ1-1, with 9 bases that match TRBD1. Per germline, CDR1 SGHVS and CDR2 FNYEAQ. With 5 bases clipped from V and 5 bases from J, the junction kept 6 bases outside the gene matches. The CDR3 has 14 amino acids. CDR3 sequence reads: CASSSQTGGTEAFF. DNA of the CDR3: TGTGCCAGCAGCAGCCAGACAGGGGGAACTGAAGCTTTCTTT. The full variable domain, rest sourced from reference TRBV7-6 and TRBJ1-1, is GAGVSQSPRYKVTKRGQDVALRCDPISGHVSLYWYRQALGQGPEFLTYFNYEAQQDKSGLPNDRFSAERPEGSISTLTIQRTEQRDSAMYRCASSSQTGGTEAFFGQGTRLTVV.

The chain joins TRBV6-5 to TRBJ2-3; 7 bases are a match to TRBD1. Germline lookup yields CDR1 MNHEY and CDR2 SVGAGI. The V and J ends lost 7 bases and 5 bases, in that order; junction bases with no gene match: 6. The CDR3 runs to 13 residues. The CDR3 sequence is CASKQGGLDTQYF. The CDR3 nucleotides are TGTGCCAGCAAACAAGGGGGCCTAGATACGCAGTATTTT.

The chain carries TRBV10-1 and TRBJ2-2; D unclear. CDR3 size: 16 residues. Trimming removed 4 bases from V and 2 bases from J, with 14 bases in between. The germline gives CDR1 WNHNN, CDR2 SYGVQD (reference sequence). CDR3 region: CASSGPAGSNTGELFF. The CDR3 DNA is TGCGCCAGCAGTGGGCCGGCAGGAAGCAACACCGGGGAGCTGTTTTTT.

This clone has a handful of counts. The chain employs TRBV4-2 and TRBJ2-2; D ambiguous. V lost 2 bases and J lost 2, with 3 bases in between. The CDR3 spans 13 residues. Germline CDR1 reads LGHNA; CDR2 reads YNFKEQ. CDR3: CASSQLNTGELFF. The DNA for the CDR3 is TGTGCCAGCAGCCAACTTAACACCGGGGAGCTGTTTTTT.

This clone was found once. This rearrangement joins TRBV3-1 (or the pseudogene TRBV3-2) to TRBJ1-4, with D perhaps matching TRBD1 (5 bases). CDR1 and CDR2 (germline): LGHDT, YNNKEL (reference sequence). Trimming left V 5 bases short and J 10 bases short, with 17 bases between. This CDR3 has 14 amino acids. The CDR3: CASSGSGRRGKLFF. The CDR3 DNA sequence: TGTGCCAGCAGCGGATCGGGACGGAGGGGAAAACTGTTTTTT.

This sequence joins TRBV3-1 (or the pseudogene TRBV3-2) and TRBJ2-7; TRBD2 matches at 10 bases. The CDR3 has 15 amino acids. The germline CDR1 and CDR2 sequences are LGHDT and YNNKEL (reference sequence). After removal of 1 base from V and 6 bases from J, the junction contained 6 bases not matched to a gene. The CDR3 bases are TGTGCCAGCAGCCAAGCAAGCGGGAGGGCCTTCGAGCAGTACTTC. This gives the protein CASSQASGRAFEQYF.

CDR3 residues: CAWSVLGNQPQHF. The CDR3 DNA is TGTGCCTGGAGTGTATTAGGCAATCAGCCCCAGCATTTT. This chain joins TRBV30 and TRBJ1-5, with unresolved D. Germline CDR1 reads GTSNPN; CDR2 reads SVGIG (reference sequence). The V end lost 0 bases, the J end lost 2 bases, and 5 bases lay between the germline ends. CDR3 length: 13 amino acids.